This T cell receptor beta chain was captured in a study of Tregs in tolerant kidney transplant recipients. Study results and limitations: This study did not directly address biological reproducibility. Tregs expanded with activated donor B cells seemed most donor-specific.

On this clone: What it recognizes is unknown.

Germline-derived CDR1 and CDR2 are MRHNA and SNTAGT. Trimming took 5 bases from V and 6 from J; bases not matched to a gene: 8. CDR3 length equals 15 residues. Sequencing was performed with immunoSEQ multiplex PCR; in TCRdb, only in-frame clones are kept and a portion is missing. Here the sample spans approximately 260,000 clones, more than 65% being singletons. Sequenced material: CD4+ T cells from blood. The genes are TRBV6-4 and TRBJ2-2, with TRBD2 matching over 8 bases. The source is a human donor in good health. The chain's CDR3 is CASSSLAGYAGELFF. Written as DNA, the CDR3 is TGTGCCAGCAGTTCCTTAGCGGGGTACGCCGGGGAGCTGTTTTTT.